The 6 T cell receptor beta chains below come from one sample, sequenced in a study of OX40 agonist ivuxolimab in advanced cancers. Produced via immunoSEQ multiplex PCR; TCRdb's table is partial and in-frame only. The sample shows fewer than 100,000 clones, about 83% of them seen only once. The sample in question was CD4+ or CD8+ T cells sorted from blood, obtained in a trial of the OX40 agonist ivuxolimab. Receptors originate from an adult with an advanced solid tumor such as melanoma, head and neck, liver or kidney cancer.

V usage is TRBV5-1 and J usage is TRBJ2-7; D ambiguous. Germline CDR1 reads SGHRS; CDR2 reads YFSETQ. Trimming stripped 4 bases from V and 1 base from J, with 15 bases between. The CDR3 is made up of 15 amino acids. DNA for the CDR3: TGCGCCAGCAGCCCCCTGCCGTACGGGTCCTACGAGCAGTACTTC. It yields the protein CASSPLPYGSYEQYF.

This chain connects TRBV5-4 to TRBJ1-1, with D possibly matching TRBD1 (6 bases). The CDR3 is 17 amino acids. Germline-derived CDR1 and CDR2 are SGHNT and YYREEE (reference sequence). V was shortened by 3 bases and J by 3 bases, with 21 bases between the two germline ends. CDR3 in amino acids: CASSYTYGGIGDTEAFF. DNA of the CDR3: TGTGCCAGCAGCTATACTTACGGGGGCATCGGGGACACTGAAGCTTTCTTT.

J is TRBJ1-2 and V is TRBV18; D gene unclear. CDR1 KGHSH and CDR2 LQKENI come from the germline V gene. V was clipped by 6 bases and J by 4 bases, with 12 bases between them. The CDR3 has 13 amino acids. The CDR3 nucleotides are TGTGCCAGCTCCCCGGACCGTTCCTATGGCTACACCTTC. Its protein is CASSPDRSYGYTF.

Note on this clone: This specimen includes other DNA sequences encoding the same CDR3. The chain recombines TRBV6-5 with TRBJ2-5; D remains ambiguous. The V end was cut by 0 bases, the J end by 4 bases, with 6 bases between. CDR3 size: 13 residues. Germline values: CDR1 MNHEY, CDR2 SVGAGI. The CDR3 loop is CASSYSMGETQYF. The CDR3 DNA sequence: TGTGCCAGCAGTTACTCAATGGGAGAGACCCAGTACTTC.

This clone has a handful of counts. The chain is built from TRBV6-1 and TRBJ1-6; tentative D call: TRBD1 (5 bases). Germline CDR1 and CDR2: MNHNS and SASEGT. Trimming stripped 6 bases from V and 8 bases from J, with 14 bases between. The CDR3 is 14 amino acids. The CDR3 region is CASSRIGTDSPLHF. The CDR3 nucleotides read TGTGCCAGCAGCCGCATTGGGACGGATTCACCCCTCCACTTT.

The chain carries TRBV6-5 and TRBJ1-5; a possible D gene is TRBD1 (5 bases). The CDR3 sequence is 14 residues long. Germline-derived CDR1 and CDR2 are MNHEY and SVGAGI. The V gene lost 6 bases and the J gene lost 7 bases, with 16 bases spanning the gap. CDR3 loop: CASSPDSFLQPQHF. Here the CDR3 DNA reads TGTGCCAGCAGCCCCGACAGTTTCCTACAGCCCCAGCATTTT.